This T cell receptor beta chain was sequenced in a study of tumor and adjacent non-tumor tissue in lung cancer. This clonotype showed up just a few times. No cell sorting was done before RNA was extracted from the tissue. The normal lung tissue was taken more than 3 cm from the tumor edge. A modified ARM-PCR protocol with three rounds of nested PCR amplified TCRbeta. MiXCR, run by TCRdb on the multiplex PCR reads, gives a single entry per CDR3 protein. This sample carries 90,000 to 120,000 distinct CDR3 sequences, 60% to 80% of them seen once, and the ten largest clones take around a fifth. This CDR3 comprises 17 residues. V shed 0 bases and J shed 9 bases, with 23 bases lying between them. Germline CDR1 is SGHAT and CDR2 is FQNNGV.

The sample was distant non-tumor lung tissue. This sequence was found in a man younger than 40 with non-small cell lung cancer. V and J are TRBV11-2 and TRBJ2-5; D tentatively fits TRBD1 or TRBD2 (5 bases each). CDR3 residues: CASSLDLRGAEVESQYF. CDR3 DNA: TGTGCCAGCAGCTTAGATTTGAGGGGTGCCGAGGTGGAGTCCCAGTACTTC.